The rows below give T cell receptor beta chains drawn from one sample of a study of cytomegalovirus exposure and HLA in healthy donors. Clones were sequenced by immunoSEQ multiplex PCR, and TCRdb holds only the in-frame ones, with some missing. The data show over 90,000 clones, 75% to 80% seen once. Material: PBMCs. Source of these receptors: a male donor in good health and CMV-seropositive. Each CDR3 is given with its conserved first and last residue. Fields, in order: J gene, D gene, V gene, clone size, CDR3 protein, CDR3 DNA. The D gene is left open where the match is weak. Clone size appears in some rows only: once, few, many, or a class for an expanded clone.

j_call: TRBJ1-3; d_call: NA; v_call: TRBV6-5; clone_size: NA; cdr3_aa: CASTHRDPGNTIYF; cdr3_nt: TGTGCCAGCACCCACAGGGACCCTGGAAACACCATATATTTT
j_call: TRBJ2-3; d_call: TRBD2; v_call: TRBV2; clone_size: NA; cdr3_aa: CASSRGTSGYTDTQYF; cdr3_nt: TGTGCCAGCAGTCGCGGGACTAGCGGATACACAGATACGCAGTATTTT
j_call: TRBJ2-7; d_call: TRBD2; v_call: TRBV19; clone_size: NA; cdr3_aa: CASSLTGTSGSYEQYF; cdr3_nt: TGTGCCAGTAGTCTGACCGGGACTAGCGGATCCTACGAGCAGTACTTC
j_call: TRBJ1-2; d_call: NA; v_call: TRBV28; clone_size: few; cdr3_aa: CASRGGDGYTF; cdr3_nt: TGTGCCAGCAGGGGGGGGGATGGCTACACCTTC
j_call: TRBJ2-7; d_call: NA; v_call: TRBV7-6; clone_size: NA; cdr3_aa: CASSPGGVHEQYF; cdr3_nt: TGTGCCAGCAGCCCAGGTGGTGTCCACGAGCAGTACTTC
j_call: TRBJ2-7; d_call: NA; v_call: TRBV6-1; clone_size: NA; cdr3_aa: CASSEYLQGMNEQYF; cdr3_nt: TGTGCCAGCAGTGAATACCTGCAGGGGATGAACGAGCAGTACTTC
j_call: TRBJ2-7; d_call: NA; v_call: TRBV10-1; clone_size: NA; cdr3_aa: CASSERHRCYEQYF; cdr3_nt: TGCGCCAGCAGTGAGCGCCACAGGTGCTACGAGCAGTACTTC
j_call: TRBJ2-3; d_call: TRBD2; v_call: TRBV2; clone_size: NA; cdr3_aa: CASSGFKTLAGPGTDTQYF; cdr3_nt: TGTGCCAGCAGCGGCTTTAAAACCCTAGCGGGGCCAGGCACAGATACGCAGTATTTT
j_call: TRBJ1-2; d_call: NA; v_call: TRBV29-1; clone_size: few; cdr3_aa: CSDTDNYGYTF; cdr3_nt: TGCAGCGATACAGATAACTATGGCTACACCTTC
j_call: TRBJ2-7; d_call: NA; v_call: TRBV6-6; clone_size: NA; cdr3_aa: CASSYGHEQYF; cdr3_nt: TGTGCCAGCAGTTACGGTCACGAGCAGTACTTC
j_call: TRBJ2-5; d_call: TRBD1; v_call: TRBV29-1; clone_size: once; cdr3_aa: CSVEDRRRQGDF; cdr3_nt: TGCAGCGTTGAAGATCGTAGGAGACAGGGGGACTTC
j_call: TRBJ1-1; d_call: TRBD1; v_call: TRBV6-5; clone_size: NA; cdr3_aa: CASRAEQGLTEAFF; cdr3_nt: TGTGCCAGCAGAGCCGAACAGGGGTTGACTGAAGCTTTCTTT
j_call: TRBJ1-1; d_call: NA; v_call: TRBV7-2; clone_size: few; cdr3_aa: CASRGQTNTEAFF; cdr3_nt: TGTGCCAGCAGGGGACAAACGAACACTGAAGCTTTCTTT
j_call: TRBJ2-1; d_call: TRBD2; v_call: TRBV5-1; clone_size: NA; cdr3_aa: CASSLGLASYNEQFF; cdr3_nt: TGCGCCAGCAGCTTGGGACTAGCCTCCTACAATGAGCAGTTCTTC
j_call: TRBJ2-7; d_call: NA; v_call: TRBV30; clone_size: few; cdr3_aa: CAWSLHGPGLDEQYF; cdr3_nt: TGTGCCTGGAGTCTCCATGGACCGGGACTGGACGAGCAGTACTTC
j_call: TRBJ2-7; d_call: NA; v_call: TRBV6-5; clone_size: NA; cdr3_aa: CASRPGQRSYEQYF; cdr3_nt: TGTGCCAGCAGACCCGGACAGCGCTCCTACGAGCAGTACTTC
j_call: TRBJ2-5; d_call: TRBD1; v_call: TRBV15; clone_size: once; cdr3_aa: CATRGTGGETQYF; cdr3_nt: TGTGCCACCAGAGGGACAGGGGGAGAGACTCAGTACTTC
j_call: TRBJ2-2; d_call: TRBD1; v_call: TRBV5-4; clone_size: NA; cdr3_aa: CASSHAGTAGELFF; cdr3_nt: TGTGCCAGCAGTCATGCCGGGACAGCCGGGGAGCTGTTTTTT
j_call: TRBJ2-2; d_call: NA; v_call: TRBV6-1; clone_size: NA; cdr3_aa: CASSDPGRRTGELFF; cdr3_nt: TGTGCCAGCAGCGACCCAGGGCGGCGCACCGGGGAGCTGTTTTTT
j_call: TRBJ2-3; d_call: NA; v_call: TRBV15; clone_size: NA; cdr3_aa: CATSRDRFSTQYF; cdr3_nt: TGTGCCACCAGCAGAGATCGTTTTTCTACGCAGTATTTT
j_call: TRBJ2-1; d_call: NA; v_call: TRBV28; clone_size: NA; cdr3_aa: CASSPNQAAFWREGGNEQFF; cdr3_nt: TGTGCCAGCAGCCCTAACCAGGCCGCTTTCTGGAGGGAGGGGGGTAATGAGCAGTTCTTC
j_call: TRBJ2-7; d_call: TRBD2; v_call: TRBV7-2; clone_size: NA; cdr3_aa: CASSTGQERWRGYEQYF; cdr3_nt: TGTGCCAGCAGCACGGGGCAGGAACGCTGGCGGGGGTACGAGCAGTACTTC
j_call: TRBJ2-5; d_call: NA; v_call: TRBV6-5; clone_size: NA; cdr3_aa: CASRRAAPGETQYF; cdr3_nt: TGTGCCAGCAGACGGGCGGCCCCAGGGGAGACCCAGTACTTC
j_call: TRBJ2-7; d_call: NA; v_call: TRBV5-1; clone_size: NA; cdr3_aa: CASSLRVGHEQYF; cdr3_nt: TGCGCCAGCAGCTTGAGGGTGGGGCACGAGCAGTACTTC
j_call: TRBJ2-3; d_call: TRBD2; v_call: TRBV5-1; clone_size: NA; cdr3_aa: CASSAGLAGGGDTQYF; cdr3_nt: TGCGCCAGCAGCGCCGGACTAGCGGGAGGGGGAGATACGCAGTATTTT